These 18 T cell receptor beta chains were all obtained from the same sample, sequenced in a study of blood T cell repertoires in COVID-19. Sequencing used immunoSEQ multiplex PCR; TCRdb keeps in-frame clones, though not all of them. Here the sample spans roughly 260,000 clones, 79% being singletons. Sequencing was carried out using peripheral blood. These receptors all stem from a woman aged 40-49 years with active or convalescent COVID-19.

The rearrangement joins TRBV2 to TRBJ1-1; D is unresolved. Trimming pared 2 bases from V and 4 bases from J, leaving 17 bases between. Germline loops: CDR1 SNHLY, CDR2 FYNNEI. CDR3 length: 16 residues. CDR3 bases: TGTGCCAGCAGTGAAACCGCCCTATTCCTACTCACTGAAGCTTTCTTT. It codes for CASSETALFLLTEAFF.

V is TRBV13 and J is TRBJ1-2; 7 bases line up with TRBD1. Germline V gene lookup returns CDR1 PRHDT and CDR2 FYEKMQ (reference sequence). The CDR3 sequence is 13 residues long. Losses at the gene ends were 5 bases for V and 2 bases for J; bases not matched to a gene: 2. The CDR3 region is CASSMGQNYGYTF. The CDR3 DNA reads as TGTGCCAGCAGCATGGGACAGAACTATGGCTACACCTTC.

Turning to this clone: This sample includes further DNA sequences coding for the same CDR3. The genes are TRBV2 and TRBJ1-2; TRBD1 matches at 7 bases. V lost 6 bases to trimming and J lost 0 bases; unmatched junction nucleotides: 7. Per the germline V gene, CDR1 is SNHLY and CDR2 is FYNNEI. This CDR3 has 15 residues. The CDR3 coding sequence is TGTGCCAGCAGAGCCGGGACAGCTCCTAACTATGGCTACACCTTC. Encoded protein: CASRAGTAPNYGYTF.

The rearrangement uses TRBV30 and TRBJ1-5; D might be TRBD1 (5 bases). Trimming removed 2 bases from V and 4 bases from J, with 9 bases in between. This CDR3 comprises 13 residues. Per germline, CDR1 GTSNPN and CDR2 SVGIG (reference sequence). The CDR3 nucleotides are TGTGCCTGGAGTATGGGGGGGAATCAGCCCCAGCATTTT. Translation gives CAWSMGGNQPQHF.

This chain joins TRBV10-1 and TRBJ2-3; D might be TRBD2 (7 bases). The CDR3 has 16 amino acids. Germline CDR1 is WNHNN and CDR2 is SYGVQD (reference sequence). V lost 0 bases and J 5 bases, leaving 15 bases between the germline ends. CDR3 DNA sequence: TGCGCCAGCAGTGAGTCGAAAGGGGGGGGAGGAGATACGCAGTATTTT. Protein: CASSESKGGGGDTQYF.

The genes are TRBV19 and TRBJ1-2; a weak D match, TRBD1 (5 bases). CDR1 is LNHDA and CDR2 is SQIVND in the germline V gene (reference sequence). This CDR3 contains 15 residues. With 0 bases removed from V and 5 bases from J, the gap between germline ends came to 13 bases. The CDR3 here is CASSIDASTVYGYTF. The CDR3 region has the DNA TGTGCCAGTAGTATAGATGCCTCGACAGTTTATGGCTACACCTTC.

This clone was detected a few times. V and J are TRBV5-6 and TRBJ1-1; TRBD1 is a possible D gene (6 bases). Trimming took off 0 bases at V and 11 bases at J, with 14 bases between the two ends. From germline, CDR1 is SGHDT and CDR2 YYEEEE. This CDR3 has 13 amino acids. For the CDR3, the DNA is TGTGCCAGCAGCTTGGTGAGGGGGGGATTGGCTTTCTTT. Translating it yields CASSLVRGGLAFF.

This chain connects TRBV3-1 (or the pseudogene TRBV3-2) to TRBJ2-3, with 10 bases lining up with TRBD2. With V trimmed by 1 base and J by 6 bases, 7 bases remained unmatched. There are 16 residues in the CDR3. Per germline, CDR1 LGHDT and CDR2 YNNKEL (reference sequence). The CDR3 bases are TGTGCCAGCAGCCAAGTGGGACTAGCGTTTCCGGATACGCAGTATTTT. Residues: CASSQVGLAFPDTQYF.

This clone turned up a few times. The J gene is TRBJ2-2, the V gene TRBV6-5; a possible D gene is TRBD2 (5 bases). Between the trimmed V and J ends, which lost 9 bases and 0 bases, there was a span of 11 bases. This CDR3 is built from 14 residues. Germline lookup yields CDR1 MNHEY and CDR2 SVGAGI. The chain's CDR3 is CASREGANTGELFF. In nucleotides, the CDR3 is TGTGCCAGTAGAGAGGGCGCGAACACCGGGGAGCTGTTTTTT.

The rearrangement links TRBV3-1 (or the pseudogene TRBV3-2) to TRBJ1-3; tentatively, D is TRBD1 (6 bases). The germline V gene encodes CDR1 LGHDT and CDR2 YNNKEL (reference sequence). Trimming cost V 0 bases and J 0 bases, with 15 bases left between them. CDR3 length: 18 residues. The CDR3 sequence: CASSQDLGLGASGNTIYF. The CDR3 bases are TGTGCCAGCAGCCAAGATCTTGGACTGGGGGCCTCTGGAAACACCATATATTTT.

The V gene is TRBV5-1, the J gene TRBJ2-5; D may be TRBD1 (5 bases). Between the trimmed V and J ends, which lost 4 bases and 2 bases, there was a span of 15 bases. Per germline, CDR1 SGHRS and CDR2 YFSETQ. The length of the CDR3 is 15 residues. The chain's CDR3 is CASSPYDRVQETQYF. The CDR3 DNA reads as TGCGCCAGCAGCCCATATGACAGAGTACAAGAGACCCAGTACTTC. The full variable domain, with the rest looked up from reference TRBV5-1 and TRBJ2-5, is KAGVTQTPRYLIKTRGQQVTLSCSPISGHRSVSWYQQTPGQGLQFLFEYFSETQRNKGNFPGRFSGRQFSNSRSEMNVSTLELGDSALYLCASSPYDRVQETQYFGPGTRLLVL.

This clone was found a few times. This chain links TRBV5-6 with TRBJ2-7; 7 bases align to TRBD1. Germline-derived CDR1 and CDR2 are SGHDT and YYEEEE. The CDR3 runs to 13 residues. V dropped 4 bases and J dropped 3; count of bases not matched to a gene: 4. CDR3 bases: TGTGCCAGCAGCATGACAGGGTTCTACGAGCAGTACTTC. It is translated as CASSMTGFYEQYF.

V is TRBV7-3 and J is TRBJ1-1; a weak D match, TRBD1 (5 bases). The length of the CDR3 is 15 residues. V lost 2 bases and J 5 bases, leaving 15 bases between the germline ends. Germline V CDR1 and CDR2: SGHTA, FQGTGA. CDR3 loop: CASSLVGNGGTEAFF. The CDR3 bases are TGTGCCAGCAGCTTAGTTGGGAATGGGGGGACTGAAGCTTTCTTT.

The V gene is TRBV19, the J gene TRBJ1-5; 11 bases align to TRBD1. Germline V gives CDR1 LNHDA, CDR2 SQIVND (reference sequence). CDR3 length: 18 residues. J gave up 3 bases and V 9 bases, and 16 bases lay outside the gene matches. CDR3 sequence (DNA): TGTGCCAGACGTTTAACCGCGGACAGGGGGCGCGACAATCAGCCCCAGCATTTT. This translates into CARRLTADRGRDNQPQHF.

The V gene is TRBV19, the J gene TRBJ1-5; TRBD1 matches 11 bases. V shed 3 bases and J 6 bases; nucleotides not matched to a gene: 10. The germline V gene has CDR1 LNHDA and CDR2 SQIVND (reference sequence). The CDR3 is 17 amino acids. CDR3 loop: CASSILFSDRGLQPQHF. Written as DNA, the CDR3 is TGTGCCAGTAGTATTCTCTTTTCGGACAGGGGGCTTCAGCCCCAGCATTTT. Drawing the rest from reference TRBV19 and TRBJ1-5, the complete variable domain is DGGITQSPKYLFRKEGQNVTLSCEQNLNHDAMYWYRQDPGQGLRLIYYSQIVNDFQKGDIAEGYSVSREKKESFPLTVTSAQKNPTAFYLCASSILFSDRGLQPQHFGDGTRLSIL.

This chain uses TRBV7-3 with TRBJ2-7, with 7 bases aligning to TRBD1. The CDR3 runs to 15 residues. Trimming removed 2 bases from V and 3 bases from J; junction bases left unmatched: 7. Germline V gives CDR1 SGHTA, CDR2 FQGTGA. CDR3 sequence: CASSLAPGQLYEQYF. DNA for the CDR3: TGTGCCAGCAGCTTAGCCCCGGGACAGCTCTACGAGCAGTACTTC.

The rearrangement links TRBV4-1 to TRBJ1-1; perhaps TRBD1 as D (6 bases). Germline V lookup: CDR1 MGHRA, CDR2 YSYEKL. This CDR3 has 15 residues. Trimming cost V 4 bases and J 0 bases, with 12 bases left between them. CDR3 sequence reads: CASSLRGQLNTEAFF. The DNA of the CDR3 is TGCGCCAGCAGCCTTAGAGGACAGTTGAACACTGAAGCTTTCTTT.

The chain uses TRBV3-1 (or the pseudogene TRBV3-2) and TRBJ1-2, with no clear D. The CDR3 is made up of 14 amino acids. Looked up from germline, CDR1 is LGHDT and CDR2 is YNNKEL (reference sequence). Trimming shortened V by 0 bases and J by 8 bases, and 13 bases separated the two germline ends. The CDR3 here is CASSQDLGRNGYTF. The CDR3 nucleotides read TGTGCCAGCAGCCAAGATCTTGGGAGGAACGGCTACACCTTC.